The 17 T cell receptor beta chains below all came from one sample that was sequenced in a study of cytotoxic CD8 clonotypes in ibrutinib-treated CLL. Clones were sequenced by immunoSEQ multiplex PCR, and TCRdb holds only the in-frame ones, with some missing. The table records more than 300,000 clones, approximately 80% of them present only once. The specimen was PBMCs, collected before ibrutinib treatment. These receptors were taken from a human donor with chronic lymphocytic leukemia.

The genes are TRBV5-1 and TRBJ2-7, with 7 bases that match TRBD2. With V trimmed by 1 base and J by 2 bases, 9 bases remained unmatched. This CDR3 spans 16 amino acids. The germline CDR1 and CDR2 sequences are SGHRS and YFSETQ. CDR3 DNA: TGCGCCAGCAGCTTGTATTCTACGGGAGGCCCCTACGAGCAGTACTTC. It is translated as CASSLYSTGGPYEQYF.

This clone was seen only a few times. The chain joins TRBV7-9 to TRBJ2-5; 12 nucleotides agree with TRBD2. V lost 2 bases, J lost 5 bases, and 12 bases stayed unmatched. The CDR3 sequence is 18 residues long. The germline CDR1 and CDR2 sequences are SEHNR and FQNEAQ (reference sequence). The CDR3 DNA follows: TGTGCCAGCAGCTTACCGCCCCGACTAGCGGGAGCGAAGGAGACCCAGTACTTC. This encodes CASSLPPRLAGAKETQYF. The variable domain in full, completed from reference TRBV7-9 and TRBJ2-5, reads DTGVSQNPRHKITKRGQNVTFRCDPISEHNRLYWYRQTLGQGPEFLTYFQNEAQLEKSRLLSDRFSAERPKGSFSTLEIQRTEQGDSAMYLCASSLPPRLAGAKETQYFGPGTRLLVL.

This sequence joins TRBV18 and TRBJ1-4, with a tentative D call TRBD1 (6 bases). The V gene's germline CDR1 is KGHSH and CDR2 LQKENI. The CDR3 loop spans 17 amino acids. V lost 2 bases to trimming and J lost 5 bases, with 18 bases between them. In nucleotides, the CDR3 is TGTGCCAGCTCACCAAGACCTATCAGGGGCGAAAATGAAAAACTGTTTTTT. Protein product: CASSPRPIRGENEKLFF.

The V gene is TRBV28, the J gene TRBJ1-4; 11 bases agree with TRBD1. This CDR3 is 14 amino acids long. Germline CDR1 and CDR2: MDHEN and SYDVKM. Trimming cost V 7 bases and J 7 bases; bases outside gene matches: 5. The CDR3 DNA is TGTGCCAGCACCCGGACAGGGGGCGGTGAAAAACTGTTTTTT. Its protein is CASTRTGGGEKLFF.

The chain carries TRBV2 and TRBJ2-3; perhaps D is TRBD1 or TRBD2 (5 bases each). The CDR3 is 15 amino acids. The V and J ends lost 4 bases and 1 base respectively, with 12 bases between them. Germline values: CDR1 SNHLY, CDR2 FYNNEI. Here the CDR3 DNA reads TGTGCCAGCAGTGTCCAAATGGGGGGCACAGATACGCAGTATTTT. The encoded protein is CASSVQMGGTDTQYF.

This clone was seen a single time. The genes are TRBV5-4 and TRBJ2-3; D is possibly TRBD2 (5 bases). CDR1 SGHNT and CDR2 YYREEE come from the germline V gene (reference sequence). The CDR3 is 13 amino acids. Trimming pared 1 base from V and 3 bases from J, leaving 6 bases between. DNA for the CDR3: TGTGCCAGCAGCTTGAGGAGGACAGATACGCAGTATTTT. Protein sequence: CASSLRRTDTQYF.

The chain uses TRBV28 and TRBJ1-2; 7 bases align to TRBD1. Germline assignment: CDR1 MDHEN and CDR2 SYDVKM. V was clipped by 9 bases and J by 5 bases; unmatched bases: 9. CDR3 length equals 13 residues. In DNA form, the CDR3 reads TGTGCCAGTCACGCAGGGGGATGGTATGGCTACACCTTC. This translates into CASHAGGWYGYTF.

The chain's CDR3 is CASRKGHSETQYF. CDR3 coding DNA: TGTGCCAGCAGAAAGGGACACAGTGAGACCCAGTACTTC. This chain connects TRBV25-1 to TRBJ2-5, with D possibly being TRBD1 (6 bases). The CDR3 is made up of 13 amino acids. V was shortened by 6 bases and J by 5 bases, with 13 bases between the two germline ends. The germline V gene encodes CDR1 MGHDK and CDR2 SYGVNS.

This clone was observed a few times. This sequence joins TRBV4-1 and TRBJ2-7; 7 nucleotides align to TRBD1. CDR1 and CDR2 (germline): MGHRA, YSYEKL. Trimming took 4 bases from V and 5 from J; bases not matched to a gene: 5. This CDR3 spans 13 amino acids. The DNA of the CDR3 is TGCGCCAGCAGCCGGAACAGGGGCGACGAGCAGTACTTC. This encodes CASSRNRGDEQYF.

The chain links TRBV5-5 to TRBJ1-1; D call uncertain. Trimming removed 0 bases at V and 8 bases at J, with 17 bases between. The germline V gene has CDR1 SGHKS and CDR2 YYEKEE (reference sequence). The CDR3 loop spans 15 amino acids. CDR3 protein: CASSLAVTTIQEAFF. CDR3 sequence (DNA): TGTGCCAGCAGCTTGGCTGTGACCACAATACAAGAAGCTTTCTTT.

The J gene is TRBJ1-3, the V gene TRBV10-2, with D maybe TRBD1 (6 bases). V was trimmed by 4 bases and J by 2 bases, leaving 9 bases between them. The length of the CDR3 is 14 residues. CDR1 and CDR2 (germline): WSHSY, SAAADI. The CDR3 DNA reads as TGCGCCAGCAGTGCAGGGGTCCCTGGAAACACCATATATTTT. Encoded protein: CASSAGVPGNTIYF.

The chain's CDR3 is CASSWKRDSETQYF. In DNA form, the CDR3 reads TGTGCCAGCAGCTGGAAGCGGGACTCGGAGACCCAGTACTTC. The chain combines TRBV5-4 with TRBJ2-5, with 7 bases identical to TRBD2. The V gene's germline CDR1 is SGHNT and CDR2 YYREEE (reference sequence). This CDR3 spans 14 amino acids. The junction had 7 bases not matched to a gene; V was cut back by 3 bases and J by 5 bases.

This clone was picked up one time. The chain recombines TRBV5-1 with TRBJ1-1; TRBD1 matches 9 bases. The length of the CDR3 is 15 residues. Germline trimming cut 0 bases from V and 6 bases from J; bases unmatched to any gene: 6. Germline V lookup: CDR1 SGHRS, CDR2 YFSETQ. The CDR3 nucleotides read TGCGCCAGCAGCTTGGATGGGACAGGGTCGGCTGAAGCTTTCTTT. This sequence encodes CASSLDGTGSAEAFF.

This clone turned up a few times. J is TRBJ2-5 and V is TRBV11-2; perhaps D is TRBD1 or TRBD2 (5 bases each). V was cut by 3 bases and J by 5 bases, with 28 bases left in between. The CDR3 has 19 amino acids. Germline V gives CDR1 SGHAT, CDR2 FQNNGV. CDR3 in DNA: TGTGCCAGCAGCTTCACAAGCTCCTTCAGGGACCTTGGAGAGGAGACCCAGTACTTC. It specifies CASSFTSSFRDLGEETQYF. Based on the CDR3 plus reference TRBV11-2 and TRBJ2-5, the full variable domain is EAGVAQSPRYKIIEKRQSVAFWCNPISGHATLYWYQQILGQGPKLLIQFQNNGVVDDSQLPKDRFSAERLKGVDSTLKIQPAKLEDSAVYLCASSFTSSFRDLGEETQYFGPGTRLLVL.

This chain uses TRBV7-9 with TRBJ1-5, with D perhaps matching TRBD1 (6 bases). Trimming took 7 bases from V and 9 from J, leaving 13 bases between them. Germline V gives CDR1 SEHNR, CDR2 FQNEAQ (reference sequence). The CDR3 has 12 residues. In DNA, the CDR3 is TGTGCCAGCACCTTTGGAGGGGGGCCCCAGCATTTT. Translation gives CASTFGGGPQHF.

The chain recombines TRBV28 with TRBJ1-5; D may be TRBD1 (5 bases). Germline loops: CDR1 MDHEN, CDR2 SYDVKM. The V end lost 3 bases, the J end lost 0 bases, and 24 bases lay between the germline ends. The CDR3 has 20 residues. The CDR3 bases are TGTGCCAGCAGTTTGGGGGGGTTCCTTAGGCCCCCATATAGCAATCAGCCCCAGCATTTT. As protein: CASSLGGFLRPPYSNQPQHF.

V usage is TRBV4-2 and J usage is TRBJ2-1; no clear D. Per the germline V gene, CDR1 is LGHNA and CDR2 is YNFKEQ. V dropped 1 base and J dropped 1 base, with 8 bases sitting between them. The CDR3 has 15 residues. The CDR3 is CASSQVKRSYNEQFF. For the CDR3, the DNA is TGTGCCAGCAGCCAAGTAAAGAGATCCTACAATGAGCAGTTCTTC.